The rows below give T cell receptor beta chains drawn from one sample of a study of T cells after yellow fever vaccination. One entry per CDR3 protein, called by TCRdb with MiXCR from the 5' RACE reads. The sample shows 310,000 or so distinct CDR3 sequences, less than 4.5% of them seen only once. Source: PBMCs, taken on the day of the yellow fever booster vaccination. The receptor source for this set is a man between 18 and 35 years old who received the YFV17D yellow fever vaccine. The CDR3 runs from the conserved cysteine through the conserved F or W.

j_gene	v_gene	CDR3aa
TRBJ2-3	TRBV5-1	CASSLEDRRPDTQYF
TRBJ2-7	TRBV7-2	CASSLARSYSYEQYF
TRBJ1-5	TRBV3-1	CASSPAGGWPQHF
TRBJ1-1	TRBV12-3/TRBV12-4	CASSSWTGGEEAFF
TRBJ2-5	TRBV28	CASSLPRRGSETQYF
TRBJ1-1	TRBV12-3/TRBV12-4	CASSSRGRGPNTEAFF
TRBJ2-6	TRBV9	CASSHQGCCSGANVLTF
TRBJ2-3	TRBV5-1	CASSTGQDTDTQYF
TRBJ1-2	TRBV29-1	CSVEDGTAIYGYTF
TRBJ2-1	TRBV6-2/TRBV6-3	CASTPIDDRGQYNEQFF
TRBJ2-5	TRBV25-1	CASSERPYGTWTQYF
TRBJ2-7	TRBV27	CASRGSGGPHEQYF
TRBJ2-3	TRBV5-1	CASSSQGASTDTQYF
TRBJ2-1	TRBV5-1	CASGNGNEQFF
TRBJ1-1	TRBV7-9	CASSPPTGANTEAFF
TRBJ1-1	TRBV30	CAWSGGEAFF
TRBJ2-5	TRBV15	CATSRGEEGMETQYF
TRBJ1-2	TRBV9	CASSRRGGYTF
TRBJ2-7	TRBV5-1	CASSLASLYEQYF
TRBJ2-3	TRBV5-5	CASSGFGGTDTQYF
TRBJ2-1	TRBV5-1	CASSFQHLQGHEQFF
TRBJ1-5	TRBV6-1	CASSDPPARRIPQHF
TRBJ2-5	TRBV2	CASSEARGGLETQYF
TRBJ2-1	TRBV20-1	CSAGTSYNEQFF
TRBJ2-1	TRBV20-1	CSARKLAGGFFYNEQFF
TRBJ2-1	TRBV28	CASSERYRGGNEQFF
TRBJ2-5	TRBV7-9	CASSFPTGQGETQYF
TRBJ2-1	TRBV20-1	CSAIRLAGGYNEQFF
TRBJ1-4	TRBV2	CASNRANEKLFF
TRBJ2-7	TRBV10-2	CASRGDYEQYF
TRBJ2-5	TRBV7-2	CASSLALGAGTAETQYF
TRBJ2-2	TRBV6-5	CASTSRFGVRELFF
TRBJ1-2	TRBV20-1	CSARGLPQVYGYTF
TRBJ2-5	TRBV7-6	CASSRTGWGETQYF
TRBJ2-7	TRBV2	CASGEYEQYF
TRBJ2-1	TRBV12-3/TRBV12-4	CASSSPPTLLAGREQFF
TRBJ1-1	TRBV6-2/TRBV6-3	CASNEPLNGEAFF
TRBJ2-5	TRBV13	CASSSREGLAETQYF
TRBJ2-2	TRBV4-1	CASSQLTSGEYNTGELFF
TRBJ2-7	TRBV10-3	CAIGLRGYEQYF
TRBJ2-3	TRBV4-1	CASSHGTRDTDTQYF
TRBJ1-4	TRBV3-1	CASSHRDNEKLFF
TRBJ2-5	TRBV9	CASSVGGTGQETQYF
TRBJ1-3	TRBV19	CASTDNPTGNTIYF
TRBJ2-5	TRBV5-6	CASSLAGQGATETQYF
TRBJ2-5	TRBV9	CASSLDRDETQYF
TRBJ2-1	TRBV11-2	CASSLVLGTFF
TRBJ2-5	TRBV5-1	CASSLAPRGQETQYF
TRBJ1-5	TRBV2	CASSVYETQPQHF
TRBJ2-5	TRBV4-3	CASSQDRGWLETQYF
TRBJ2-1	TRBV5-1	CASSLVSRTAHNEQFF
TRBJ2-2	TRBV12-3/TRBV12-4	CASSSRDGNTGELFF
TRBJ2-2	TRBV6-5	CASSYPDRGQNTGELFF